Following are 25 T cell receptor beta chains from one sample sequenced in a study of T-cell reconstitution after alpha-beta-depleted transplantation in children. This sample's TCRbeta library carried unique molecular identifier barcodes. TCRdb independently ran MiXCR on the PCR reads; one entry per CDR3 protein. The sample holds about 590,000 distinct CDR3 sequences, approximately 12% seen once. Material: PBMCs, mostly from graft donor cells, obtained 360 days after TCRalphabeta/CD19-depleted stem cell transplant. These receptors all stem from a male patient between 5 and 17 years old who had a stem cell transplant for acute myeloid leukemia, so the T cells may come from the graft donor.

This clonotype was recorded a few times. This rearrangement joins TRBV5-1 to TRBJ1-6; TRBD1 matches at 9 bases. Germline CDR1 is SGHRS and CDR2 is YFSETQ. Trimming at V came to 2 bases and at J to 10 bases, leaving 7 bases not matched to a gene. The CDR3 contains 15 residues. CDR3 amino acids: CASSFEGQGMSPLHF. The CDR3 DNA reads as TGCGCCAGCAGCTTCGAGGGACAGGGCATGTCACCCCTCCACTTT.

This clonotype was counted between two and nine times. The rearrangement uses TRBV29-1 and TRBJ2-7; TRBD2 agrees at 7 bases. Germline V CDR1 and CDR2: SQVTM, ANQGSEA. The trim removed 7 bases at V and 7 bases at J, leaving 7 bases unmatched. The CDR3 sequence is 11 residues long. The CDR3 bases are TGCAGCGCCGGCGGGGGACGGGAGCAGTACTTC. Protein sequence: CSAGGGREQYF.

Only a few counts were recorded for this clonotype. V and J are TRBV5-1 and TRBJ2-6, with 9 bases fitting TRBD1. The CDR3 is 18 residues long. Germline values: CDR1 SGHRS, CDR2 YFSETQ. Germline trimming cut 2 bases from V and 0 bases from J; bases unmatched to any gene: 6. CDR3 sequence reads: CASSFLPGQGSGANVLTF. The DNA of the CDR3 is TGCGCCAGCAGCTTCTTACCGGGACAGGGCTCTGGGGCCAACGTCCTGACTTTC.

CDR3 loop: CSALGQNTEAFF. CDR3 nucleotides: TGCAGCGCCTTGGGACAGAACACTGAAGCTTTCTTT. The chain recombines TRBV29-1 with TRBJ1-1, with D possibly TRBD1 on 6 matching bases. The V gene lost 7 bases and the J gene lost 1 base, with 10 bases spanning the gap. CDR1 SQVTM and CDR2 ANQGSEA come from the germline V gene. The CDR3 consists of 12 residues.

This chain connects TRBV7-2 to TRBJ2-2, with no clear D. Germline assignment: CDR1 SGHTA and CDR2 FQGNSA. V dropped 1 base and J dropped 0 bases, with 6 bases sitting between them. The CDR3 extends over 15 amino acids. The chain's CDR3 is CASSLEAANTGELFF. The CDR3 DNA reads TGTGCCAGCAGCTTAGAAGCAGCGAACACCGGGGAGCTGTTTTTT.

The chain recombines TRBV18 with TRBJ2-3; perhaps TRBD2 as D (6 bases). Deletions cut 7 bases from V and 3 bases from J, with 8 bases between. The CDR3 has 12 residues. CDR1 is KGHSH and CDR2 is LQKENI in the germline V gene. For the CDR3, the DNA is TGTGCCAGCTTGCGGGGAACAGATACGCAGTATTTT. This gives the protein CASLRGTDTQYF. Combining the CDR3 with reference TRBV18 and TRBJ2-3 gives the whole variable domain NAGVMQNPRHLVRRRGQEARLRCSPMKGHSHVYWYRQLPEEGLKFMVYLQKENIIDESGMPKERFSAEFPKEGPSILRIQQVVRGDSAAYFCASLRGTDTQYFGPGTRLTVL.

This chain joins TRBV5-1 and TRBJ2-3, with 9 bases identical to TRBD2. The V segment lost 3 bases and the J segment 2 bases; nucleotides outside the gene matches: 10. Germline-derived CDR1 and CDR2 are SGHRS and YFSETQ. The length of the CDR3 is 17 residues. CDR3 sequence reads: CASSSRETSGSTDTQYF. The CDR3 bases are TGCGCCAGCAGCTCCCGCGAGACTAGCGGCTCCACAGATACGCAGTATTTT. The variable domain in full, with the rest retrieved from reference TRBV5-1 and TRBJ2-3, is KAGVTQTPRYLIKTRGQQVTLSCSPISGHRSVSWYQQTPGQGLQFLFEYFSETQRNKGNFPGRFSGRQFSNSRSEMNVSTLELGDSALYLCASSSRETSGSTDTQYFGPGTRLTVL.

The chain uses TRBV1 and TRBJ2-1. TRBV1 is annotated as a pseudogene. CDR3 length equals 18 residues. Here the CDR3 DNA reads TGCACCAGCAGCCAATCAATACCACGGCGAAGGGTTAACAATGAGCAGTTCTTC. The encoded protein is CTSSQSIPRRRVNNEQFF.

This clonotype was detected ten times or more. J is TRBJ2-5 and V is TRBV4-2, with TRBD2 matching over 7 bases. This CDR3 is 17 amino acids long. Germline V CDR1 and CDR2: LGHNA, YNFKEQ. J lost 2 bases, V lost 4 bases, and 13 bases had no gene match. In DNA form, the CDR3 reads TGTGCCAGCAGCCCTAGAGGGGCAGCGGGACCTCAAGAGACCCAGTACTTC. Residues: CASSPRGAAGPQETQYF.

As regards this clonotype: The junction shows a germline mismatch at one end, possibly a read error. The chain links TRBV3-1 to TRBJ2-6, with 8 bases aligning to TRBD1. The length of the CDR3 is 18 residues. Germline-derived CDR1 and CDR2 are LGHDT and YNNKEL (reference sequence). The CDR3 sequence: CACSHLGTGPSGANVLTF. The DNA of the CDR3 is TGTGCCTGCAGCCACCTTGGGACAGGCCCCTCTGGGGCCAACGTCCTGACTTTC.

The chain combines TRBV6-4 with TRBJ2-3, with D unresolved. The germline V gene has CDR1 MRHNA and CDR2 SNTAGT. The CDR3 is made up of 14 amino acids. Trimming took off 4 bases at V and 1 base at J, with 9 bases between the two ends. The CDR3 DNA is TGTGCCAGCAGTGTGCTCGCTGGCACAGATACGCAGTATTTT. This translates into CASSVLAGTDTQYF.

This rearrangement joins TRBV28 to TRBJ1-5; a weak D match, TRBD1 (5 bases). V dropped 3 bases and J dropped 7 bases, with 10 bases sitting between them. Germline-derived CDR1 and CDR2 are MDHEN and SYDVKM. The CDR3 is 13 residues long. The CDR3 nucleotides are TGTGCCAGCAGTTTCCGGGGCGCACAGCCCCAGCATTTT. Protein: CASSFRGAQPQHF.

The chain has TRBV12-3 or TRBV12-4 and TRBJ1-3; no clear D. The CDR3 is 16 amino acids. V lost 3 bases to trimming and J lost 0 bases, with 12 bases between them. The CDR3 sequence is CASSLPDASSGNTIYF. CDR3 DNA: TGTGCCAGCAGTTTGCCCGATGCTAGCTCTGGAAACACCATATATTTT.

The chain uses TRBV20-1 and TRBJ2-1, with 8 bases matching TRBD2. Germline-derived CDR1 and CDR2 are DFQATT and SNEGSKA (reference sequence). The V and J ends lost 1 base and 4 bases, in that order; junction bases with no gene match: 9. The CDR3 is 16 amino acids. The CDR3 region has the DNA TGCAGTGCTAGAGGTTCGGCTAGCGGGTGGTACAATGAGCAGTTCTTC. Protein: CSARGSASGWYNEQFF.

Ten or more counts support this clonotype. J is TRBJ1-1 and V is TRBV20-1, with D tentatively TRBD1 (6 bases). The CDR3 spans 15 residues. Germline CDR1 DFQATT, CDR2 SNEGSKA (reference sequence). V dropped 1 base and J dropped 0 bases, with 12 bases sitting between them. CDR3 DNA: TGCAGTGCTAGAGGCTTCCAGGGGCTGAACACTGAAGCTTTCTTT. This gives the protein CSARGFQGLNTEAFF.

This clonotype was picked up many times. This chain links TRBV4-3 with TRBJ2-1; D gene uncertain. The CDR3 runs 12 residues. The V gene's germline CDR1 is LGHNA and CDR2 YSLEER. Trimming shortened V by 3 bases and J by 9 bases, and 9 bases separated the two germline ends. CDR3 in amino acids: CASSQSPGEQFF. Here the CDR3 DNA reads TGCGCCAGCAGCCAGTCCCCCGGTGAGCAGTTCTTC.

This clonotype was counted at least ten times. The chain links TRBV27 to TRBJ2-7, with TRBD1 matching 7 bases. The ends lost 3 bases at V and 4 bases at J; junction bases unmatched: 12. The CDR3 has 16 residues. CDR1 MNHEY and CDR2 SMNVEV come from the germline V gene (reference sequence). CDR3 DNA: TGTGCCAGCAGTTTTCGGGACAGAAAGGACCGATACGAGCAGTACTTC. It is translated as CASSFRDRKDRYEQYF.

Only a few counts were recorded for this clonotype. The rearrangement uses TRBV12-3 or TRBV12-4 and TRBJ2-5; possibly TRBD1 or TRBD2 for D (6 bases each). This CDR3 has 18 residues. Trimming took 5 bases from V and 0 from J, leaving 22 bases between them. CDR3 DNA sequence: TGTGCCAGCAGTCAGTTTATTGCGGAGGGGGTGTACCAAGAGACCCAGTACTTC. Translating gives CASSQFIAEGVYQETQYF.

The rearrangement joins TRBV7-2 to TRBJ2-3; no clear D gene. CDR3 length: 12 amino acids. Trimming took off 0 bases at V and 7 bases at J, with 5 bases between the two ends. Germline V gene data show CDR1 as SGHTA and CDR2 as FQGNSA. Here the CDR3 DNA reads TGTGCCAGCAGCTTAGCCTCAAATACGCAGTATTTT. This translates into CASSLASNTQYF. Full variable domain (remainder filled in from reference TRBV7-2 and TRBJ2-3): GAGVSQSPSNKVTEKGKDVELRCDPISGHTALYWYRQSLGQGLEFLIYFQGNSAPDKSGLPSDRFSAERTGGSVSTLTIQRTQQEDSAVYLCASSLASNTQYFGPGTRLTVL.

This clonotype turned up a few times. In nucleotides, the CDR3 is TGTGCCAGCAGCCTTATGGGGGGCGAAGAGAGTGAGCAGTTCTTC. Protein sequence: CASSLMGGEESEQFF. The rearrangement joins TRBV11-3 to TRBJ2-1, with D possibly being TRBD1 or TRBD2 (6 bases each). Looked up from germline, CDR1 is SGHNT and CDR2 is YENEEA. Deletions cut 5 bases from V and 9 bases from J, with 20 bases between. The CDR3 is 15 amino acids. The full variable domain, completed using reference TRBV11-3 and TRBJ2-1, is EAGVVQSPRYKIIEKKQPVAFWCNPISGHNTLYWYLQNLGQGPELLIRYENEEAVDDSQLPKDRFSAERLKGVDSTLKIQPAELGDSAVYLCASSLMGGEESEQFFGPGTRLTVL.

CDR3 region: CASSLNPAGLRTDTQYF. CDR3 bases: TGTGCCAGCAGCTTAAACCCAGCGGGGCTACGCACAGATACGCAGTATTTT. The genes are TRBV7-2 and TRBJ2-3; 7 bases map to TRBD2. Germline values: CDR1 SGHTA, CDR2 FQGNSA. This CDR3 is 17 amino acids long. V was clipped by 2 bases and J by 1 base; unmatched bases: 9.

This clonotype was seen more than once but under ten times. This chain connects TRBV29-1 to TRBJ1-2; 12 positions agree with TRBD1. Germline assignment: CDR1 SQVTM and CDR2 ANQGSEA. V was clipped by 6 bases and J by 4 bases; unmatched bases: 6. The CDR3 is made up of 14 amino acids. DNA for the CDR3: TGCAGCGTGGGCGGGACAGGGGGCTCCTATGGCTACACCTTC. Translation: CSVGGTGGSYGYTF.

This clonotype turned up a few times. The chain joins TRBV28 to TRBJ2-7; D might be TRBD1 (7 bases). The ends were cut back, 4 bases at V and 4 bases at J, with 14 bases in the middle. The germline V gene has CDR1 MDHEN and CDR2 SYDVKM. This CDR3 contains 14 residues. CDR3 region: CASSYYSGGYEQYF. DNA of the CDR3: TGTGCCAGCAGTTACTATTCAGGGGGGTACGAGCAGTACTTC.

There are many counts of this clonotype. This sequence joins TRBV12-3 or TRBV12-4 and TRBJ2-2; 7 bases match TRBD2. This CDR3 has 16 amino acids. The V and J ends lost 4 bases and 5 bases, in that order; junction bases with no gene match: 10. The CDR3 here is CASSSQILGGTGELFF. DNA of the CDR3: TGTGCCAGCAGTTCCCAGATCCTGGGGGGGACCGGGGAGCTGTTTTTT.

There are a few counts of this clonotype. V and J are TRBV28 and TRBJ1-6, with TRBD1 as a possible D gene (6 bases). The germline V and J ends were trimmed by 6 bases and 3 bases, with 15 bases remaining between them. Germline assignment: CDR1 MDHEN and CDR2 SYDVKM. The CDR3 has 16 residues. CDR3 DNA: TGTGCCAGCAGCCTACCGGGGGCTGGCTATAATTCACCCCTCCACTTT. This codes for CASSLPGAGYNSPLHF.